The 10 T cell receptor beta chains below all came from one sample that was sequenced in a study of T cells in Graves' hyperthyroidism and ophthalmopathy. Amplification of TCR beta CDR3 regions was performed using RNA transcripts as template. Initially, a first-round RT-PCR of the TCR CDR3 employed the HTBI primer set. One entry per CDR3 protein, called by TCRdb with MiXCR from the multiplex PCR reads. Of 300,000 to 450,000 distinct CDR3 sequences listed, 20% to 25% are singletons. What was sequenced was blood. These receptors originate from a middle-aged man with Graves' hyperthyroidism.

This sequence joins TRBV24-1 and TRBJ2-2, with D perhaps TRBD1 (6 bases). Trimming shortened V by 9 bases and J by 0 bases, and 10 bases separated the two germline ends. The CDR3 runs 14 residues. The germline V gene encodes CDR1 KGHDR and CDR2 SFDVKD. The CDR3 nucleotides read TGTGCCACCCAAGGGACAACGAACACCGGGGAGCTGTTTTTT. It encodes CATQGTTNTGELFF.

Turning to this clonotype: This sequence may be a read error, since a much larger clone differs from it by one base. The chain combines TRBV2 with TRBJ2-5, with D unresolved. This CDR3 is built from 15 residues. CDR1 is SNHLY and CDR2 is FYNNEI in the germline V gene. CDR3 region: CARSDLSENQETQYF. In nucleotides, the CDR3 is TGTGCCCGCAGTGACCTATCGGAGAACCAAGAGACCCAGTACTTC.

The chain is built from TRBV5-5 and TRBJ2-5, with 14 bases identical to TRBD2. V shed 4 bases and J 4 bases; nucleotides not matched to a gene: 6. The germline gives CDR1 SGHKS, CDR2 YYEKEE (reference sequence). The CDR3 runs to 16 residues. In DNA form, the CDR3 reads TGTGCCAGCAGCATCCGACTAGCGGGAGGGCCAGAGACCCAGTACTTC. Translation gives CASSIRLAGGPETQYF.

V gene TRBV29-1 combines with J gene TRBJ1-2; TRBD1 aligns across 8 bases. V shed 7 bases and J 8 bases; nucleotides not matched to a gene: 6. This CDR3 contains 11 residues. CDR1 SQVTM and CDR2 ANQGSEA come from the germline V gene. The CDR3 sequence is CSGGQGDGYTF. The CDR3 DNA reads TGCAGCGGCGGACAGGGCGACGGCTACACCTTC.

The V call is TRBV6-2 or TRBV6-3, the J call TRBJ2-3, with 13 bases aligning to TRBD2. The CDR3 is 18 residues long. V gave up 8 bases and J gave up 0 bases; unmatched junction bases: 11. CDR1 and CDR2 from the germline V gene are MNHEY and SVGEGT. Here the CDR3 DNA reads TGTGCCAGCGCACCCCCGGGACTAGCGGGGCCTAGCACAGATACGCAGTATTTT. It yields the protein CASAPPGLAGPSTDTQYF.

This clonotype was detected only a few times. The V call is TRBV27, the J call TRBJ2-4; no reliable D call. The CDR3 is 13 amino acids. V dropped 0 bases and J dropped 3 bases, with 3 bases sitting between them. Germline V gene lookup returns CDR1 MNHEY and CDR2 SMNVEV (reference sequence). The CDR3, as DNA: TGTGCCAGCAGTTTATCCGGCAAAAACATTCAGTACTTC. Protein: CASSLSGKNIQYF.

CDR3 amino acids: CSATRRARDTQYF. The CDR3, as DNA: TGCAGTGCTACCCGGAGGGCTCGCGATACGCAGTATTTT. This chain links TRBV20-1 with TRBJ2-3; D is possibly TRBD2 (6 bases). The germline V and J ends were trimmed by 4 bases and 6 bases, with 14 bases remaining between them. Germline CDR1 reads DFQATT; CDR2 reads SNEGSKA (reference sequence). CDR3 length: 13 amino acids.

The chain recombines TRBV5-1 with TRBJ2-7, with D unresolved. This CDR3 has 12 residues. V was pared by 3 bases and J by 6 bases, with 10 bases between. Germline CDR1 and CDR2: SGHRS and YFSETQ. The CDR3 spells CASSSPGAEQYF. CDR3 nucleotide sequence: TGCGCCAGCAGCTCCCCCGGCGCCGAGCAGTACTTC.

Only a few counts were recorded for this clonotype. This sequence joins TRBV11-3 and TRBJ2-1, with D possibly matching TRBD2 (6 bases). V lost 0 bases to trimming and J lost 7 bases, with 25 bases between them. The CDR3 extends over 19 amino acids. Per germline, CDR1 SGHNT and CDR2 YENEEA. CDR3 loop: CASSLDRGGIGGHENEQFF. Written as DNA, the CDR3 is TGTGCCAGCAGCTTAGATAGGGGCGGGATCGGAGGACATGAAAATGAGCAGTTCTTC.

This clonotype occurred a few times. This sequence joins TRBV4-2 and TRBJ2-3, with D perhaps matching TRBD2 (6 bases). Trimming took 3 bases from V and 1 from J, leaving 14 bases between them. Germline CDR1 is LGHNA and CDR2 is YNFKEQ. The CDR3 covers 16 residues. The DNA for the CDR3 is TGTGCCAGCAGCCAGGAGGGACCCCTACGCACAGATACGCAGTATTTT. Translated, it gives CASSQEGPLRTDTQYF.